The following is a TCR beta chain sequence with its context. The antigen is undetermined. The data stem from a study of cytomegalovirus exposure and HLA in healthy donors. This CDR3 contains 17 residues. The V gene end was trimmed by 0 bases and the J gene end by 2 bases; junction bases not matched to a gene: 5. Germline V gene lookup returns CDR1 MNHNS and CDR2 SASEGT. The study ran its PCR with 60 Vbeta and 13 Jbeta primers. The data were produced by immunoSEQ multiplex PCR, yet TCRdb's version contains in-frame clones alone and is incomplete. This sample contains 30,000 to 35,000 clones. The study, taken as a whole, reports: Most CMV-associated TCR beta chains were later found to appear HLA-restricted. CMV antigen specificity of a few CMV-associated chains was confirmed in vitro.

Healthy bone marrow donors supplied every sample. Sample: PBMCs. This chain connects TRBV6-1 to TRBJ2-7, with TRBD2 identical over 12 bases. This clonotype was obtained from a woman in her forties in good health and CMV-seropositive. The CDR3 nucleotides read TGTGCCAGCAGTGAAGCGGTGTCTAGCGGGGGGGCCTACGAGCAGTACTTC. This codes for CASSEAVSSGGAYEQYF.